These 32 T cell receptor beta chains were sequenced from one sample in a study of blood T cells in healthy people across ages (dated by TCRdb to between 2015 and 2016). The method was 5' RACE. Instrument used: Illumina HiSeq 2500. The second PCR ran for about 6 to 11 cycles and used a J-beta primer mix along with a sample-barcoded 5' primer. TCRdb reworked the public reads: Q25 trimming with fastp, MiXCR clone assembly, productive beta chains retained. Each record represents a unique CDR3 protein, reported with the most common genes and DNA among its rows. This sample gives 270,000 or so distinct CDR3 sequences in total; 25% to 30% of them show up just once. Over 25% of the sample goes to the ten largest clones. The specimen sequenced was blood. These receptors were obtained from a woman in her 70s in good health.

The chain joins TRBV3-1 to TRBJ2-7; D call uncertain. The length of the CDR3 is 14 residues. CDR1 is LGHDT, CDR2 YNNKEL, per germline (reference sequence). V gave up 4 bases and J gave up 6 bases, with 16 bases separating them. The CDR3 region is CASSLLGRQGEQYF. CDR3 DNA sequence: TGTGCCAGCAGCCTACTTGGACGGCAAGGCGAGCAGTACTTC.

This chain connects TRBV7-3 to TRBJ1-6; the match to TRBD1 covers 11 bases. V lost 3 bases to trimming and J lost 10 bases; unmatched junction nucleotides: 5. The CDR3 contains 15 residues. Per the germline V gene, CDR1 is SGHTA and CDR2 is FQGTGA. CDR3 sequence: CASSLWTGGNSPLHF. Here the CDR3 DNA reads TGTGCCAGCAGCTTGTGGACAGGGGGCAACTCACCCCTCCACTTT.

V usage is TRBV4-2 and J usage is TRBJ2-2; D not resolved. This CDR3 is built from 17 residues. Germline V CDR1 and CDR2: LGHNA, YNFKEQ. V was trimmed by 3 bases and J by 2 bases, leaving 16 bases between them. The CDR3 region is CASSQGSWQANTGELFF. CDR3 coding DNA: TGTGCCAGCAGCCAGGGATCTTGGCAGGCCAACACCGGGGAGCTGTTTTTT.

This chain joins TRBV10-3 and TRBJ2-1, with 9 bases identical to TRBD2. V trimming: 0 bases; J trimming: 2 bases; junction bases outside the gene matches: 2. Germline-derived CDR1 and CDR2 are ENHRY and SYGVKD. The CDR3 covers 16 residues. The CDR3 coding sequence is TGTGCCATCAGTGAGTCGGGCGGGAGGGCCTACAATGAGCAGTTCTTC. Encoded protein: CAISESGGRAYNEQFF.

This rearrangement joins TRBV12-3 or TRBV12-4 to TRBJ2-5; 11 nucleotides match TRBD2. The J call is doubtful: the DNA matches TRBJ2-1 better. This CDR3 is built from 15 residues. CDR3 nucleotides: TGTGCCAGCAGTCCTAGCGGGAGGTGGAGAAATGAGCAGTTCTTC. Translated, it gives CASSPSGRWRNEQFF.

V is TRBV5-1 and J is TRBJ2-1; D is possibly TRBD1 (6 bases). The CDR3 runs to 15 residues. Germline CDR1 reads SGHRS; CDR2 reads YFSETQ. V lost 3 bases and J 0 bases, leaving 10 bases between the germline ends. For the CDR3, the DNA is TGCGCCAGCAGCTCCGGGACACTCTCCTACAATGAGCAGTTCTTC. Amino acids: CASSSGTLSYNEQFF.

Only a few counts were recorded for this clonotype. V usage is TRBV6-5 and J usage is TRBJ1-1, with 7 bases identical to TRBD1. Losses at the gene ends were 2 bases for V and 9 bases for J; bases not matched to a gene: 12. Germline V lookup: CDR1 MNHEY, CDR2 SVGAGI. This CDR3 spans 15 amino acids. The CDR3 nucleotides are TGTGCCAGCAGTTACGCCGGGACAGTGACAAGACAAGCTTTCTTT. It specifies CASSYAGTVTRQAFF.

Points on this clonotype: Germline and junction disagree at one end, which may indicate a read error. The V and J genes are TRBV7-2 and TRBJ1-5, with 9 bases matching TRBD1. Germline loops: CDR1 SGHTA, CDR2 FQGNSA. CDR3 length: 18 residues. In DNA, the CDR3 is TGTGTCAGCAGCTTATTTCCTACGGGACAGGGAGGCAATCAGCCCCAGCATTTT. Translation gives CVSSLFPTGQGGNQPQHF.

This sequence joins TRBV27 and TRBJ2-3; a possible D gene is TRBD2 (5 bases). The CDR3 sequence is 16 residues long. V dropped 2 bases and J dropped 0 bases, with 12 bases sitting between them. Germline loops: CDR1 MNHEY, CDR2 SMNVEV (reference sequence). The CDR3: CASSLDGSVSTDTQYF. The CDR3 DNA reads as TGTGCCAGCAGTTTAGATGGTAGCGTAAGCACAGATACGCAGTATTTT.

This clonotype was detected a few times. V is TRBV20-1 and J is TRBJ2-7, with D hard to call. Trimming shortened V by 0 bases and J by 2 bases, and 14 bases separated the two germline ends. There are 15 residues in the CDR3. Germline-derived CDR1 and CDR2 are DFQATT and SNEGSKA (reference sequence). CDR3 nucleotide sequence: TGCAGTGCTAGAGACCCGCTGAGCCACCCCTACGAGCAGTACTTC. Translating it yields CSARDPLSHPYEQYF.

This chain links TRBV28 with TRBJ2-7, with D possibly matching TRBD2 (6 bases). CDR3 length equals 17 residues. Germline V CDR1 and CDR2: MDHEN, SYDVKM. V was shortened by 3 bases and J by 0 bases, with 18 bases between the two germline ends. The CDR3 DNA sequence: TGTGCCAGCAGTTTGTCCCCTTTTAGCGGCGGCTCCTACGAGCAGTACTTC. This translates into CASSLSPFSGGSYEQYF.

This clonotype has more than one count but fewer than ten. The V call is TRBV20-1, the J call TRBJ2-1; 10 bases agree with TRBD2. The germline gives CDR1 DFQATT, CDR2 SNEGSKA (reference sequence). The junction had 5 bases not matched to a gene; V was cut back by 3 bases and J by 3 bases. The CDR3 is 15 amino acids. CDR3 sequence reads: CSASQAGGIYNEQFF. The CDR3 region has the DNA TGCAGTGCTAGCCAAGCGGGAGGGATCTACAATGAGCAGTTCTTC.

This chain joins TRBV20-1 and TRBJ2-3; 10 bases map to TRBD2. CDR3 size: 18 residues. Germline lookup yields CDR1 DFQATT and CDR2 SNEGSKA (reference sequence). The junction had 12 bases not matched to a gene; V was cut back by 0 bases and J by 3 bases. DNA of the CDR3: TGCAGTGCTAGAGATCCAGCGGGAGGGCTCCGCGATACAGATACGCAGTATTTT. Translation: CSARDPAGGLRDTDTQYF.

In this sample, this clonotype turned up a few times. The chain has TRBV5-1 and TRBJ1-6, with no clear D. Germline V gene lookup returns CDR1 SGHRS and CDR2 YFSETQ. V lost 0 bases to trimming and J lost 3 bases, with 10 bases between them. The CDR3 is made up of 16 amino acids. As DNA, the CDR3 is TGCGCCAGCAGCTTGGGCGGCGCCGACTATAATTCACCCCTCCACTTT. Protein product: CASSLGGADYNSPLHF.

The J gene is TRBJ1-6, the V gene TRBV7-9; unclear D gene. CDR3 length equals 13 residues. The germline CDR1 and CDR2 sequences are SEHNR and FQNEAQ (reference sequence). The V end lost 6 bases, the J end lost 7 bases, and 10 bases lay between the germline ends. The CDR3: CASRRAENSPLHF. The CDR3 DNA reads as TGTGCCAGCAGGCGGGCGGAAAATTCACCCCTCCACTTT.

The table lists this clonotype with a few counts. This chain joins TRBV5-6 and TRBJ2-5, with D uncertain. V lost 4 bases and J lost 6, with 13 bases in between. This CDR3 region has 13 residues. The germline V gene has CDR1 SGHDT and CDR2 YYEEEE. The CDR3 is CASSSRQFQTQYF. CDR3 sequence (DNA): TGTGCCAGCAGCAGTCGGCAGTTCCAGACCCAGTACTTC.

V usage is TRBV12-3 or TRBV12-4 and J usage is TRBJ1-4, with 8 bases aligning to TRBD1. CDR3 size: 16 residues. J lost 8 bases, V lost 1 base, and 9 bases had no gene match. The CDR3 loop reads CASSLGQGALREKLFF. CDR3 sequence (DNA): TGTGCCAGCAGTTTAGGTCAGGGGGCGCTTCGGGAAAAACTGTTTTTT.

This clonotype was detected a few times. V is TRBV12-3 or TRBV12-4 and J is TRBJ2-2, with unresolved D. Trimming shortened V by 3 bases and J by 0 bases, and 14 bases separated the two germline ends. The CDR3 is 17 residues long. In DNA form, the CDR3 reads TGTGCCAGCAGTTTCGTCCTCCGCGCCGCGAACACCGGGGAGCTGTTTTTT. As protein: CASSFVLRAANTGELFF.

This clonotype was counted only a few times. V is TRBV5-1 and J is TRBJ2-5; 7 bases are a match to TRBD2. This CDR3 contains 15 residues. J lost 5 bases, V lost 3 bases, and 10 bases had no gene match. Germline V gene lookup returns CDR1 SGHRS and CDR2 YFSETQ. CDR3 loop: CASSSALSGTETQYF. The CDR3 DNA reads as TGCGCCAGCAGCTCAGCCCTGAGCGGGACGGAGACCCAGTACTTC.

The table lists this clonotype with a few counts. The gene calls are TRBV7-3 and TRBJ2-2; no reliable D call. Trimming removed 1 base at V and 7 bases at J, with 7 bases between. The CDR3 is 13 amino acids. Germline-derived CDR1 and CDR2 are SGHTA and FQGTGA. The CDR3: CASSLNRRGELFF. The CDR3, as DNA: TGTGCCAGCAGCTTAAATAGGCGCGGGGAGCTGTTTTTT.

This clonotype was counted at least ten times. The chain couples TRBV5-1 to TRBJ2-5; tentative D call: TRBD1 (6 bases). V gave up 4 bases and J gave up 5 bases, with 15 bases separating them. CDR1 is SGHRS and CDR2 is YFSETQ in the germline V gene. The CDR3 sequence is 14 residues long. The CDR3 bases are TGCGCCAGCAGCCCGGAACAGGGCGGGGAGACCCAGTACTTC. Translation gives CASSPEQGGETQYF.

The chain links TRBV7-9 to TRBJ2-1; tentative D call: TRBD2 (6 bases). The CDR3 has 14 amino acids. Between the trimmed V and J ends, which lost 10 bases and 7 bases, there was a span of 20 bases. Germline loops: CDR1 SEHNR, CDR2 FQNEAQ (reference sequence). CDR3 sequence (DNA): TGTGCCACTTCATCGAGGGAGGCCTTAAATGAGCAGTTCTTC. This codes for CATSSREALNEQFF.

This clonotype occurred a few times. The chain is built from TRBV7-9 and TRBJ2-2; 10 bases map to TRBD2. CDR1 SEHNR and CDR2 FQNEAQ come from the germline V gene (reference sequence). V shed 8 bases, J shed 5 bases, and the junction held 11 bases outside the gene matches. The CDR3 is 16 residues long. The CDR3: CASPRSGLADTGELFF. The CDR3 coding sequence is TGTGCCAGCCCACGGAGTGGACTAGCGGATACCGGGGAGCTGTTTTTT.

This clonotype was observed a few times. The rearrangement links TRBV27 to TRBJ2-5; D may be TRBD1 or TRBD2 (5 bases each). Near its end, the DNA agrees better with TRBJ2-7, so the J call may be wrong. This CDR3 has 15 amino acids. CDR1 is MNHEY, CDR2 SMNVEV, per germline (reference sequence). CDR3 loop: CASSPYRDGFYEQYF. The CDR3 bases are TGTGCCAGCAGTCCATATCGGGACGGGTTTTACGAGCAGTACTTC.

The J gene is TRBJ2-5, the V gene TRBV2, with D tentatively TRBD2 (6 bases). This CDR3 spans 15 amino acids. Trimming removed 8 bases at V and 2 bases at J, with 18 bases between. The germline V gene encodes CDR1 SNHLY and CDR2 FYNNEI. The chain's CDR3 is CASGAVGGYQETQYF. As DNA, the CDR3 is TGTGCCAGCGGGGCGGTCGGGGGATATCAAGAGACCCAGTACTTC.

Many counts were recorded for this clonotype. The chain carries TRBV10-3 and TRBJ2-5, with D perhaps matching TRBD1 (6 bases). Trimming pared 3 bases from V and 1 base from J, leaving 9 bases between. The length of the CDR3 is 14 residues. Germline CDR1 and CDR2: ENHRY and SYGVKD. The CDR3: CAISDGQRQETQYF. CDR3 bases: TGTGCCATCAGTGATGGACAGCGCCAAGAGACCCAGTACTTC.

This clonotype was recorded a few times. This chain uses TRBV5-1 with TRBJ2-1; 8 bases are a match to TRBD2. CDR3 length: 15 amino acids. CDR1 and CDR2 from the germline V gene are SGHRS and YFSETQ. The V and J ends lost 0 bases and 6 bases, in that order; junction bases with no gene match: 5. For the CDR3, the DNA is TGCGCCAGCAGCTTGGTAAGCGGGAGTACCAATGAGCAGTTCTTC. It specifies CASSLVSGSTNEQFF.

The genes are TRBV6-1 and TRBJ2-5; no firm D call. Trimming removed 2 bases at V and 5 bases at J, with 15 bases between. CDR3 length: 15 amino acids. Germline CDR1 reads MNHNS; CDR2 reads SASEGT. The CDR3 sequence is CASSETQLRRETQYF. Here the CDR3 DNA reads TGTGCCAGCAGTGAAACGCAGCTTCGACGGGAGACCCAGTACTTC.

This clonotype has a count of ten or more. The chain's CDR3 is CASTGSRAEAFF. DNA of the CDR3: TGTGCCAGCACAGGGAGTAGGGCTGAAGCTTTCTTT. This sequence joins TRBV2 and TRBJ1-1, with D possibly being TRBD1 (5 bases). This CDR3 spans 12 amino acids. V lost 7 bases, J lost 6 bases, and 12 bases lay in between. The germline V gene has CDR1 SNHLY and CDR2 FYNNEI. The full variable domain, in which reference TRBV2 and TRBJ1-1 provide the parts outside the CDR3, is EPEVTQTPSHQVTQMGQEVILRCVPISNHLYFYWYRQILGQKVEFLVSFYNNEISEKSEIFDDQFSVERPDGSNFTLKIRSTKLEDSAMYFCASTGSRAEAFFGQGTRLTVV.

This clonotype has only a few counts. The J gene is TRBJ2-5, the V gene TRBV5-1; no definite D call. The CDR3 spans 14 residues. V was shortened by 4 bases and J by 1 base, with 11 bases between the two germline ends. The germline CDR1 and CDR2 sequences are SGHRS and YFSETQ. CDR3 loop: CASSTPLGQETQYF. The CDR3 DNA reads TGCGCCAGCAGCACGCCCCTGGGCCAAGAGACCCAGTACTTC.

The table lists this clonotype with a few counts. This chain connects TRBV2 to TRBJ2-5, with a weak D call TRBD2 (6 bases). The CDR3 loop spans 13 amino acids. Germline values: CDR1 SNHLY, CDR2 FYNNEI. Trimming stripped 3 bases from V and 6 bases from J, with 11 bases between. The CDR3 nucleotides read TGTGCCAGCAGTGAGGAGGGCTGGCAGACCCAGTACTTC. It yields the protein CASSEEGWQTQYF.

The chain uses TRBV5-1 and TRBJ2-5, with a weak D call TRBD1 (6 bases). The V gene's germline CDR1 is SGHRS and CDR2 YFSETQ. The CDR3 runs to 12 residues. V shed 7 bases and J shed 3 bases, with 10 bases lying between them. CDR3 region: CASRRTEETQYF. In nucleotides, the CDR3 is TGCGCCAGCCGTCGGACAGAAGAGACCCAGTACTTC. Full variable domain (rest looked up from reference TRBV5-1 and TRBJ2-5): KAGVTQTPRYLIKTRGQQVTLSCSPISGHRSVSWYQQTPGQGLQFLFEYFSETQRNKGNFPGRFSGRQFSNSRSEMNVSTLELGDSALYLCASRRTEETQYFGPGTRLLVL.